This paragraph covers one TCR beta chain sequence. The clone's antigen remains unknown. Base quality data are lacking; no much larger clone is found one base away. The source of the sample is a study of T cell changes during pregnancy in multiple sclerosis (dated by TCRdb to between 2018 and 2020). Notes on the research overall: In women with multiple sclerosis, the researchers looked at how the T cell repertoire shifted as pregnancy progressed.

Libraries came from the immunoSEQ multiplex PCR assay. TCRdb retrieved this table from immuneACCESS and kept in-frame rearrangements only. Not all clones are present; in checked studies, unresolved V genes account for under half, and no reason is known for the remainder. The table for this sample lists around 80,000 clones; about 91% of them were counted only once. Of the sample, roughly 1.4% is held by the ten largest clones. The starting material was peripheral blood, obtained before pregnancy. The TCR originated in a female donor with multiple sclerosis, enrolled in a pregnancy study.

CDR3 region: CASSPAGPPELFF. At the DNA level, the sequence is TGTGCCAGCTCACCGGCAGGGCCGCCGGAGCTGTTTTTT. Recombination joined TRBV18 with TRBJ2-2; TRBD1 is possibly the D segment (5 matching bases). The CDR3 has 13 amino acids, counting the end cysteine and phenylalanine. The retained sequence is limited to the CDR3, 39 bases, with the frame set at the first base. V and J are truncated by 3 bases and 10 bases respectively, leaving an intervening sequence of 12 bases. Taken from the germline V gene, the CDR1 and CDR2 loops are KGHSH and LQKENI.